This T cell receptor beta chain was captured by sequencing in a study of regulatory T cells in long-lasting Graves disease. Overall study context: Graves' patients with a new diagnosis had received antithyroid drugs under 3 months. Regarding the study as a whole: Persistent Graves' patients showed a TCR diversity that was lower than that of newly diagnosed ones.

This clonotype was detected many times. Its antigen remains unknown. Time point here: newly diagnosed GD, antithyroid drugs for less than 3 months. After RNA was extracted from PBMCs, the TCR library was made from it. Patients with Graves' disease were diagnosed by American Thyroid Association guidelines. CDR1 MNHEY and CDR2 SVGEGT come from the germline V gene. This CDR3 is 17 amino acids long. The V end was cut by 2 bases, the J end by 6 bases, with 22 bases between. Library construction for TCR beta used iRepertoire HTBI primers and Arm-PCR of CDR3 regions. MiXCR, applied by TCRdb to the multiplex PCR reads, yields one record per CDR3 protein. Of more than 450,000 distinct CDR3 sequences in the sample, approximately 12% were seen once. Another study also made use of these data, one on T cells in Graves' hyperthyroidism and ophthalmopathy. As that report states: Patients having uncontrolled infection, another autoimmune disease, pregnancy or lactation were not included.

The V gene is TRBV6-2 or TRBV6-3, the J gene TRBJ1-1; a possible D gene is TRBD1 (5 bases). This specimen consisted of peripheral blood mononuclear cells (PBMCs), obtained at new diagnosis, from a patient treated with antithyroid drugs. This TCR came from a woman aged 25 to 45 with Graves disease. In DNA, the CDR3 is TGTGCCAGCAGTTACCTGCGCCAGGGTTTCCAAGGCGCTGAAGCTTTCTTT. Its translation: CASSYLRQGFQGAEAFF.